What follows are 3 T cell receptor beta chains derived from one specimen sequenced in a study of identical twins. One entry per CDR3 protein results from TCRdb running MiXCR on the 5' RACE reads. The profile shows 400,000 to 550,000 distinct CDR3 sequences, roughly an eighth of them singletons. This sample also appeared in a second study, on yellow fever vaccine responses in identical twins.

The source material was CD4+ T cells sorted from blood. Receptors originate from a woman under 30 in good health.

The chain is built from TRBV28 and TRBJ2-1; 8 bases line up with TRBD1. Per germline, CDR1 MDHEN and CDR2 SYDVKM. This CDR3 spans 15 amino acids. With V trimmed by 5 bases and J by 10 bases, 13 bases remained unmatched. The DNA for the CDR3 is TGTGCCAGCAGTACTTCCCGGACAGGGACCCCCGAGCAGTTCTTC. This encodes CASSTSRTGTPEQFF. Drawing the rest from reference TRBV28 and TRBJ2-1, the complete variable domain is DVKVTQSSRYLVKRTGEKVFLECVQDMDHENMFWYRQDPGLGLRLIYFSYDVKMKEKGDIPEGYSVSREKKERFSLILESASTNQTSMYLCASSTSRTGTPEQFFGPGTRLTVL.

This clonotype was detected only a few times. The V and J genes are TRBV20-1 and TRBJ1-1, with a weak D call TRBD1 (5 bases). Germline V gene lookup returns CDR1 DFQATT and CDR2 SNEGSKA (reference sequence). This CDR3 contains 13 residues. The germline V and J ends were trimmed by 4 bases and 0 bases, with 9 bases remaining between them. CDR3 bases: TGCAGTGCTACGGGACTACTGAACACTGAAGCTTTCTTT. The encoded protein is CSATGLLNTEAFF.

This clonotype appeared many times. The chain combines TRBV12-3 or TRBV12-4 with TRBJ2-3; a possible D gene is TRBD2 (5 bases). The CDR3 contains 15 residues. V was trimmed by 5 bases and J by 0 bases, leaving 12 bases between them. This chain's CDR3 is CASSPQERSTDTQYF. In DNA form, the CDR3 reads TGTGCCAGCAGTCCCCAGGAGCGGAGCACAGATACGCAGTATTTT.